This is a list of T cell receptor beta chains from one sample in a study of cytomegalovirus exposure and HLA in healthy donors. The protocol was immunoSEQ multiplex PCR, while the TCRdb copy is restricted to in-frame clones and leaves out a portion. The sample yields over 200,000 clones, approximately 87% seen once. The sample was PBMCs. All receptors derive from a human donor in good health. Each CDR3 is given with its conserved first and last residue. Fields, in order: J gene, V gene, D gene, clone size, CDR3 DNA, CDR3 protein. The D gene is left open where the match is weak. Size is omitted from some rows. Given values are once, few, many or a class for expanded clones.

j_gene: TRBJ1-4; v_gene: TRBV2; d_gene: TRBD1; abundance: few; CDR3nt: TGTGCCGTTCGCAAGGGGGCCGAGGGTGAAAAACTGTTTTTT; CDR3aa: CAVRKGAEGEKLFF
j_gene: TRBJ2-3; v_gene: TRBV6-5; d_gene: TRBD2; abundance: NA; CDR3nt: TGTGCCAGCAGGGGGAGCGGGGGGATTCTGGATACGCAGTATTTT; CDR3aa: CASRGSGGILDTQYF
j_gene: TRBJ2-3; v_gene: TRBV10-1; d_gene: TRBD2; abundance: NA; CDR3nt: TGCGCCAGCAGGTCGGGACTAGCGGACACAGATACGCAGTATTTT; CDR3aa: CASRSGLADTDTQYF
j_gene: TRBJ2-7; v_gene: TRBV19; d_gene: NA; abundance: once; CDR3nt: TGTGCCAGTAGGTCCAGGGTCACCTACGAGCAGTACTTC; CDR3aa: CASRSRVTYEQYF
j_gene: TRBJ2-1; v_gene: TRBV9; d_gene: TRBD2; abundance: once; CDR3nt: TGTGCCAGCAGCAAGGGACTAGCGGAGAACAATGAGCAGTTCTTC; CDR3aa: CASSKGLAENNEQFF
j_gene: TRBJ2-3; v_gene: TRBV29-1; d_gene: NA; abundance: few; CDR3nt: TGCAGCGTTGAGAGGAGGAGAGAAGCAGATACGCAGTATTTT; CDR3aa: CSVERRREADTQYF
j_gene: TRBJ2-2; v_gene: TRBV5-6; d_gene: NA; abundance: NA; CDR3nt: TGTGCCAGCAGCTTGCCCGGACTGACTTTCGACACCGGGGAGCTGTTTTTT; CDR3aa: CASSLPGLTFDTGELFF
j_gene: TRBJ2-7; v_gene: TRBV9; d_gene: TRBD2; abundance: once; CDR3nt: TGTGCCAGCAACCCAGCGGGAGGGTACGAGCAGTACTTC; CDR3aa: CASNPAGGYEQYF
j_gene: TRBJ2-7; v_gene: TRBV7-2; d_gene: NA; abundance: NA; CDR3nt: TGTGCCAGCAGCTCCCAGCGGGCCGTAAAGCCCGAGCAGTACTTC; CDR3aa: CASSSQRAVKPEQYF
j_gene: TRBJ2-7; v_gene: TRBV27; d_gene: TRBD1; abundance: NA; CDR3nt: TGTGCCACCGGTGCCGGGACAGGGGGCATCAACGAGCAGTACTTC; CDR3aa: CATGAGTGGINEQYF
j_gene: TRBJ2-7; v_gene: TRBV5-1; d_gene: NA; abundance: NA; CDR3nt: TGCGCCAGCAGCTTTGGGCTCGCGACCTACGAGCAGTACTTC; CDR3aa: CASSFGLATYEQYF
j_gene: TRBJ2-3; v_gene: TRBV29-1; d_gene: TRBD2; abundance: NA; CDR3nt: TGCAGCGTGGGAGGGCCGCGGCTTACAGATACGCAGTATTTT; CDR3aa: CSVGGPRLTDTQYF
j_gene: TRBJ1-5; v_gene: TRBV25-1; d_gene: NA; abundance: NA; CDR3nt: TGTGCCAGCAGTGACAGGGGATTCAATCAGCCCCAGCATTTT; CDR3aa: CASSDRGFNQPQHF
j_gene: TRBJ1-5; v_gene: TRBV19; d_gene: TRBD1; abundance: NA; CDR3nt: TGTGCCAGCTCTTTGTTTTGGACAGGTAATAGCAATCAGCCCCAGCATTTT; CDR3aa: CASSLFWTGNSNQPQHF
j_gene: TRBJ2-5; v_gene: TRBV29-1; d_gene: TRBD2; abundance: NA; CDR3nt: TGCAGCGTCTCCACCCGGGCTAGCGGGAGTGGCAAAGAGACCCAGTACTTC; CDR3aa: CSVSTRASGSGKETQYF
j_gene: TRBJ2-7; v_gene: TRBV29-1; d_gene: TRBD2; abundance: NA; CDR3nt: TGCAGCGCCCGGAAGCGGGGAACCTACGAGCAGTACTTC; CDR3aa: CSARKRGTYEQYF
j_gene: TRBJ1-5; v_gene: TRBV19; d_gene: NA; abundance: NA; CDR3nt: TGTGCCAGTAGCCAGACGGGGGGGGAACAGCCCCAGCATTTT; CDR3aa: CASSQTGGEQPQHF
j_gene: TRBJ2-1; v_gene: TRBV18; d_gene: NA; abundance: NA; CDR3nt: TGTGCCAGCTCACCCGGCTTGGGAGATTCCTACAATGAGCAGTTCTTC; CDR3aa: CASSPGLGDSYNEQFF
j_gene: TRBJ2-2; v_gene: TRBV28; d_gene: NA; abundance: NA; CDR3nt: TGTGCCAGCAGCCGCGACGCAGGGGCGAACACCGGGGAGCTGTTTTTT; CDR3aa: CASSRDAGANTGELFF
j_gene: TRBJ2-7; v_gene: TRBV4-1; d_gene: NA; abundance: once; CDR3nt: TGCGCCAGCAGCCCAGCGTGGCAGGGCTCCTACGAGCAGTACTTC; CDR3aa: CASSPAWQGSYEQYF
j_gene: TRBJ1-5; v_gene: TRBV5-1; d_gene: TRBD1; abundance: NA; CDR3nt: TGCGCCAGCAGCCCCGGGACAGGGGGCATTCAGCCCCAGCATTTT; CDR3aa: CASSPGTGGIQPQHF
j_gene: TRBJ1-3; v_gene: TRBV5-4; d_gene: NA; abundance: NA; CDR3nt: TGTGCCAGCAGCTTGGCTGGGGGACTTACTGGAAACACCATATATTTT; CDR3aa: CASSLAGGLTGNTIYF
j_gene: TRBJ1-3; v_gene: TRBV7-2; d_gene: NA; abundance: NA; CDR3nt: TGTGCCAGCAGCCCGACACAGGTTGAATCTGGAAACACCATATATTTT; CDR3aa: CASSPTQVESGNTIYF
j_gene: TRBJ1-4; v_gene: TRBV28; d_gene: NA; abundance: NA; CDR3nt: TGTGCCAGCAGACCGGCGCAGGGGCCGAATGAAAAACTGTTTTTT; CDR3aa: CASRPAQGPNEKLFF
j_gene: TRBJ2-2; v_gene: TRBV2; d_gene: NA; abundance: NA; CDR3nt: TGTGCCAGTACTAGCTATCCTGACACCGGGGAGCTGTTTTTT; CDR3aa: CASTSYPDTGELFF
j_gene: TRBJ2-7; v_gene: TRBV6-4; d_gene: TRBD1; abundance: NA; CDR3nt: TGTGCCAGCAGTGGAGTAGGACAGGGAGACGAGCAGTACTTC; CDR3aa: CASSGVGQGDEQYF
j_gene: TRBJ2-2; v_gene: TRBV19; d_gene: NA; abundance: NA; CDR3nt: TGTGCCAGTAGCCCGACAGGGAACACCGGGGAGCTGTTTTTT; CDR3aa: CASSPTGNTGELFF
j_gene: TRBJ1-5; v_gene: TRBV5-1; d_gene: NA; abundance: NA; CDR3nt: TGCGCCAGCAGCTTGGGCGGAGGATATCAGCCCCAGCATTTT; CDR3aa: CASSLGGGYQPQHF
j_gene: TRBJ2-6; v_gene: TRBV7-9; d_gene: NA; abundance: NA; CDR3nt: TGTGCCAGTAGGAGGGACCGGGCCAACGTCCTGACTTTC; CDR3aa: CASRRDRANVLTF
j_gene: TRBJ2-3; v_gene: TRBV27; d_gene: NA; abundance: NA; CDR3nt: TGTGCCAGCAGCCAACGCGGAGTGATCACAGATACGCAGTATTTT; CDR3aa: CASSQRGVITDTQYF
j_gene: TRBJ2-3; v_gene: TRBV2; d_gene: NA; abundance: NA; CDR3nt: TGTGCCAGCAGTGAGGGGGCTCCCTCAGATACGCAGTATTTT; CDR3aa: CASSEGAPSDTQYF